Below, 4 T cell receptor beta chains from the same sample are listed, as sequenced in a study of graft-versus-host responses after intestinal transplantation. Clones were read by immunoSEQ multiplex PCR, and TCRdb kept only the in-frame ones, dropping some. This table holds 85,000 to 100,000 clones, under 90% found once. These receptors' antigens are unknown. Sequencing used unstimulated CD4+ T cells sorted from spleen or lymph node cells, obtained before intestinal transplant. The receptors stem from a human donor who received an intestinal transplant.

The chain carries TRBV4-1 and TRBJ1-4, with D uncertain. Trimming left V 1 base short and J 5 bases short, with 14 bases between. Germline assignment: CDR1 MGHRA and CDR2 YSYEKL. The CDR3 has 16 amino acids. CDR3 coding DNA: TGCGCCAGCAGCCAAGTTATTCAGCCAGGAAATGAAAAACTGTTTTTT. Translating gives CASSQVIQPGNEKLFF.

This chain uses TRBV12-5 with TRBJ2-2; 15 positions agree with TRBD2. CDR1 LGHNT and CDR2 FRNRAP come from the germline V gene. V gave up 6 bases and J gave up 6 bases; unmatched junction bases: 8. CDR3 size: 17 residues. The CDR3 loop reads CASGYGLAGGRAGELFF. The DNA for the CDR3 is TGTGCTAGTGGATACGGACTAGCGGGGGGGCGGGCCGGGGAGCTGTTTTTT.

The rearrangement uses TRBV7-9 and TRBJ2-5; weak D call: TRBD1 (6 bases). The CDR3 is made up of 12 amino acids. The germline CDR1 and CDR2 sequences are SEHNR and FQNEAQ (reference sequence). Trimming removed 5 bases at V and 5 bases at J, with 9 bases between. CDR3: CASSLQGETQYF. For the CDR3, the DNA is TGTGCCAGCAGCCTACAGGGCGAGACCCAGTACTTC.

The chain employs TRBV15 and TRBJ2-5; 9 bases line up with TRBD1. Germline-derived CDR1 and CDR2 are LNHNV and YYDKDF (reference sequence). This CDR3 region has 18 residues. After removal of 0 bases from V and 5 bases from J, the junction contained 13 bases not matched to a gene. The CDR3 DNA is TGTGCCACCAGCAGAGAAGGGACAGGGTTTGGCGGGCGGGAGACCCAGTACTTC. Protein sequence: CATSREGTGFGGRETQYF.